This TCR beta chain appears in the sequencing data of a study of long-term antiretroviral therapy in people with HIV. Whole-study results and caveats: Clonal populations expanded prior to ART predominated within the repertoire at all time points.

The CDR3 has 12 residues. V lost 5 bases and J lost 0, with 4 bases in between. The germline V gene has CDR1 GTSNPN and CDR2 SVGIG (reference sequence). The assay used was immunoSEQ (version v3.0), run at survey level. Sequencing used immunoSEQ multiplex PCR; TCRdb keeps in-frame clones, though not all of them. The table has 15,000 to 20,000 clones, 85% to 90% seen once. Details on this clone: Antigen: not known.

At least two post-ART and at least one pre-ART PBMC sample were available for each donor. The samples, holding 1-10 million cryopreserved PBMC, were thawed before DNA extraction was carried out. V usage is TRBV30 and J usage is TRBJ2-2, with D unresolved. This TCR was recovered from a man aged 50 or older with HIV. Sequences were derived from unsorted PBMCs, sampled 6.9 years after starting antiretroviral therapy. The CDR3 reads CAWGANTGELFF. CDR3 nucleotides: TGTGCCTGGGGGGCGAACACCGGGGAGCTGTTTTTT. Together with reference TRBV30 and TRBJ2-2, the CDR3 gives the full variable domain: SQTIHQWPATLVQPVGSPLSLECTVEGTSNPNLYWYRQAAGRGLQLLFYSVGIGQISSEVPQNLSASRPQDRQFILSSKKLLLSDSGFYLCAWGANTGELFFGEGSRLTVL.